The rows below give T cell receptor beta chains drawn from one sample of a study of identical twins. TCRdb re-called the 5' RACE reads through MiXCR, storing one row per CDR3 protein. The table records approximately 280,000 distinct CDR3 sequences, approximately 8% of them present only once. These data were likewise used in another study, on yellow fever vaccine responses in identical twins.

Input material: memory (CD45RO+) T cells sorted from blood. The receptors were sampled from a woman aged 18-29 years in good health. Both conserved end residues are part of each CDR3. A D gene is named only where the DNA matches it firmly. Part of the rows lack a size; the others show once, few, many or a class for expanded clones.

j_call	clone_size	v_call	d_call	cdr3_nt	cdr3_aa
TRBJ2-6	few	TRBV20-1	.	TGCAGTGCGCAGCTGCCGGGTGGGGCCAACGTCCTGACTTTC	CSAQLPGGANVLTF
TRBJ1-6	few	TRBV6-6	.	TGTGCCAGCAGCAGCGTTTATAATTCACCCCTCCACTTT	CASSSVYNSPLHF
TRBJ2-3	many	TRBV5-1	TRBD2	TGCGCCAGCAGGAGCGGGAGGGATCCCACAGATACGCAGTATTTT	CASRSGRDPTDTQYF
TRBJ2-1	.	TRBV12-3/TRBV12-4	.	TGTGCCAGCAGTTTACACGACAATGAGCAGTTCTTC	CASSLHDNEQFF
TRBJ2-7	many	TRBV11-2	TRBD2	TGTGCCAGCATGGGACTAGCGGGAGCTAACGAGCAGTACTTC	CASMGLAGANEQYF
TRBJ2-5	many	TRBV4-1	.	TGCGCCAGCAGCCAAACCCAGGGAGATCAAGAGACCCAGTACTTC	CASSQTQGDQETQYF
TRBJ2-7	many	TRBV7-6	.	TGTGCCAGCAGCACTGACAGGCCCTACGAGCAGTACTTC	CASSTDRPYEQYF
TRBJ2-5	few	TRBV7-7	.	TGTGCCAGCAGCTTAGGGGTGGCAGGGGCGAAAGAGACCCAGTACTTC	CASSLGVAGAKETQYF
TRBJ2-2	many	TRBV11-3	.	TGTGCCAGCAGCTTAGTCTGGGCCGGGGAGCTGTTTTTT	CASSLVWAGELFF
TRBJ1-6	many	TRBV28	TRBD1	TGTGCCAGCAGTCGGTACGGGGACAGGGTAAATTCACCCCTCCACTTT	CASSRYGDRVNSPLHF
TRBJ1-2	few	TRBV28	TRBD1	TGTGCCAGCAGTTTACGACAGGGGAACTATGGCTACACCTTC	CASSLRQGNYGYTF
TRBJ2-7	many	TRBV5-1	.	TGCGCCAGCAGCTTGGAGCTAGCTGCTTGGTACGAGCAGTACTTC	CASSLELAAWYEQYF
TRBJ2-3	.	TRBV10-3	TRBD1	TGTGCCATCAGTGAAGGGGACAGACACACAGATACGCAGTATTTT	CAISEGDRHTDTQYF
TRBJ1-2	few	TRBV6-1	.	TGTGCCAGCAGTGAAGAGGGACGAGTTTATGGCTACACCTTC	CASSEEGRVYGYTF
TRBJ1-1	many	TRBV12-3/TRBV12-4	TRBD1	TGTGCCAGCATCATGACAGGGGGCGACACTGAAGCTTTCTTT	CASIMTGGDTEAFF
TRBJ2-3	many	TRBV7-8	.	TGTGCCAGCAGCTTAGCTTCTAGCGTCAACCCCGTAGATACGCAGTATTTT	CASSLASSVNPVDTQYF
TRBJ1-1	many	TRBV6-1	.	TGTGCCATCGAGCTGAACACTGAAGCTTTCTTT	CAIELNTEAFF
TRBJ2-3	few	TRBV6-4	.	TGTGCCAGCAGTGAAAGGGGGGGAGCCACAGATACGCAGTATTTT	CASSERGGATDTQYF
TRBJ2-1	few	TRBV20-1	TRBD2	TGCAGTGCTAGAGCCCCCCCGGGGGGGTTTTCCTACAATGAGCAGTTCTTC	CSARAPPGGFSYNEQFF
TRBJ2-5	.	TRBV5-1	.	TGCGCCAGCAGCTTGGCGGCGGGGCAGGAGACCCAGTACTTC	CASSLAAGQETQYF
TRBJ1-1	few	TRBV7-8	TRBD1	TGTGCCAGCAGCTCCATTGCCCAGGGGGGTGGAGGTACTGAAGCTTTCTTT	CASSSIAQGGGGTEAFF
TRBJ2-1	many	TRBV29-1	TRBD2	TGCAGCGTTGTGGGGGGGGGGACTAGAGGGTGGAACAATGAGCAGTTCTTC	CSVVGGGTRGWNNEQFF
TRBJ2-2	.	TRBV9	TRBD2	TGTGCCAGCAGCGCGGGACTAGCGGGGGGGCCTACCGGGGAGCTGTTTTTT	CASSAGLAGGPTGELFF
TRBJ2-5	few	TRBV5-1	TRBD2	TGCGCCAGCAGCTTGGGCGGGAGGGAACAAGAGACCCAGTACTTC	CASSLGGREQETQYF
TRBJ2-2	.	TRBV28	.	TGTGCCAGCAAACTCGGACTGCCGGGGAACACCGGGGAGCTGTTTTTT	CASKLGLPGNTGELFF
TRBJ2-3	.	TRBV7-9	.	TGTGCCAGCAGCTTAGACTCCGGTGAGGGGTGGGATACGCAGTATTTT	CASSLDSGEGWDTQYF
TRBJ2-3	few	TRBV7-6	.	TGTGCCAGCAGACCGACCCCAGCATCCACAGATACGCAGTATTTT	CASRPTPASTDTQYF
TRBJ1-1	.	TRBV20-1	.	TGCAGTACACATCACAGAGCTGAAGCTTTCTTT	CSTHHRAEAFF
TRBJ2-2	many	TRBV5-1	TRBD1	TGCGCCAGCAGCATAACAGGGACAGATTCAGGGGAGCTGTTTTTT	CASSITGTDSGELFF
TRBJ1-6	many	TRBV6-1	.	TGTGCCAGCAGTCCCGGGACACAAAGCCGGAGGAATTCACCCCTCCACTTT	CASSPGTQSRRNSPLHF
TRBJ1-2	few	TRBV20-1	TRBD1	TGCAGTGTATCCGACAGGGTTAACTATGGCTACACCTTC	CSVSDRVNYGYTF
TRBJ2-1	many	TRBV25-1	.	TGTGCCAGCAGGGACGGCAACAATGAGCAGTTCTTC	CASRDGNNEQFF
TRBJ2-5	many	TRBV25-1	.	TGTGCCAGCAGTGAATATTCCGGTGGACGCCAAGAGACCCAGTACTTC	CASSEYSGGRQETQYF
TRBJ2-1	many	TRBV20-1	TRBD2	TGCAGTGCTAGATCACTAGCGGGGGCCGACTACAATGAGCAGTTCTTC	CSARSLAGADYNEQFF
TRBJ1-1	many	TRBV29-1	.	TGCAGCGGTCCGGGACAAACATATGAAGCTTTCTTT	CSGPGQTYEAFF
TRBJ2-5	few	TRBV28	.	TGTGCCAGCAGTCAGATTCTAGCTTTCGGGAACGGGCCAGAGACCCAGTACTTC	CASSQILAFGNGPETQYF
TRBJ1-2	few	TRBV25-1	.	TGTGCCAGCAGTGAGGGTGTAGTCTATGGCTACACCTTC	CASSEGVVYGYTF
TRBJ2-1	many	TRBV24-1	TRBD2	TGTGCCACCAGTGACCCAGCGGGAGACTCTTACAATGAGCAGTTCTTC	CATSDPAGDSYNEQFF
TRBJ2-1	.	TRBV11-3	TRBD2	TGTGCCAGCAGCCCGGTCGTAGGACTAGCGGGAGGAAAGCAGTTCTTC	CASSPVVGLAGGKQFF
TRBJ2-5	.	TRBV6-2/TRBV6-3	.	TGTGCCAGCAGTTACCGGGGCTATCCGACGGAGACCCAGTACTTC	CASSYRGYPTETQYF
TRBJ2-1	.	TRBV6-1	.	TGTGCCAGCAGTGCATCTAGAGCTGGTGAGCAGTTCTTC	CASSASRAGEQFF
TRBJ2-5	.	TRBV4-2	TRBD2	TGTGCCAGCAGACCTGGCGGGGGGGCTGATAGGCGACTAGAGACCCAGTACTTC	CASRPGGGADRRLETQYF
TRBJ2-2	many	TRBV12-3/TRBV12-4	.	TGTGCCAGCAGTTTCCTCACTACAGGGGGGGAGCTGTTTTTT	CASSFLTTGGELFF
TRBJ2-5	few	TRBV28	.	TGTGCCAGCAGTACAGGGATATCTCGGTACCAAGAGACCCAGTACTTC	CASSTGISRYQETQYF
TRBJ2-1	many	TRBV12-3/TRBV12-4	.	TGTGCCAGCAGTAGGAGTGAGCAGTTCTTC	CASSRSEQFF
TRBJ2-1	few	TRBV20-1	.	TGCAGTGCTATGCATCGGATTACCTACAATGAGCAGTTCTTC	CSAMHRITYNEQFF
TRBJ1-5	many	TRBV5-6	TRBD1	TGTGCCAGCAGCTTGGGGAGGACAGGGAGGGGTCAGCCCCAGCATTTT	CASSLGRTGRGQPQHF
TRBJ2-7	.	TRBV28	TRBD2	TGTGCCAGCAGTTCCCCCTCTAGCGGGAGCGACGAGCAGTACTTC	CASSSPSSGSDEQYF
TRBJ2-1	.	TRBV6-1	TRBD2	TGTGCCAGCACCCCGGCGGGTAGCGGGGGGGCCAATGAGCAGTTCTTC	CASTPAGSGGANEQFF
TRBJ2-1	many	TRBV29-1	.	TGCAGCGTTGGGGGGATTAGTGTATACAATGAGCAGTTCTTC	CSVGGISVYNEQFF
TRBJ2-3	many	TRBV5-1	.	TGCGCCAGCAGCTTGGAACAACGGCGGGATACGCAGTATTTT	CASSLEQRRDTQYF